This entry lists 26 T cell receptor beta chains sequenced from one sample in a study of cytomegalovirus exposure and HLA in healthy donors. The PCR used 60 Vbeta and 13 Jbeta primers. Method: immunoSEQ multiplex PCR; TCRdb's copy keeps in-frame clones and lacks some. The sample consists of some 190,000 clones, less than 90% of them appearing once. Specimen: PBMCs. All receptors come from a woman aged 25 to 39 in good health and CMV-seronegative.

CDR3 amino acids: CASSLGLAGRDTQYF. The CDR3 DNA reads TGCGCCAGCAGCTTGGGGTTAGCGGGAAGAGATACGCAGTATTTT. The chain employs TRBV5-1 and TRBJ2-3; 8 bases fit TRBD2. The J segment lost 5 bases and the V segment lost 0 bases, leaving 5 bases of the junction unmatched. CDR1 is SGHRS, CDR2 YFSETQ, per germline. The CDR3 runs 15 residues.

The V call is TRBV7-3, the J call TRBJ2-7, with D perhaps matching TRBD2 (5 bases). The CDR3 sequence is 15 residues long. Germline CDR1 and CDR2: SGHTA and FQGTGA. The V and J ends lost 5 bases and 5 bases respectively, with 19 bases between them. DNA of the CDR3: TGTGCCAGCAGCCCTCGTGGGAGTGCAAGCGACGAGCAGTACTTC. This encodes CASSPRGSASDEQYF.

This clone was seen only once. The chain employs TRBV11-3 and TRBJ2-3; 8 bases align to TRBD2. V lost 5 bases, J lost 2 bases, and 6 bases stayed unmatched. Germline V gene lookup returns CDR1 SGHNT and CDR2 YENEEA. This CDR3 contains 15 residues. The CDR3 DNA is TGTGCCAGCAGCCACACGGGGGGGGACACAGATACGCAGTATTTT. Protein: CASSHTGGDTDTQYF.

The genes are TRBV9 and TRBJ2-3; D unresolved. The V gene's germline CDR1 is SGDLS and CDR2 YYNGEE. Trimming removed 4 bases at V and 6 bases at J, with 15 bases between. The CDR3 runs 14 residues. The DNA of the CDR3 is TGTGCCAGCAGCCCCCGTGGCGGCGCTGATACGCAGTATTTT. Its translation is CASSPRGGADTQYF.

Of note for this clone: Compared with germline, one end of the junction differs, possibly owing to a read error. This chain connects TRBV7-7 to TRBJ2-7; 8 nucleotides align to TRBD1. The germline CDR1 and CDR2 sequences are SSHAT and FNYEAQ (reference sequence). The CDR3 contains 14 residues. The CDR3 nucleotides read TGTGCTAGCAGCTTGTACGACAGGGGAGGCGAGCAGTACTTC. Amino acids: CASSLYDRGGEQYF.

This chain links TRBV27 with TRBJ2-4; 7 nucleotides agree with TRBD2. From germline, CDR1 is MNHEY and CDR2 SMNVEV (reference sequence). This CDR3 comprises 13 residues. After removal of 8 bases from V and 8 bases from J, the junction contained 9 bases not matched to a gene. The CDR3 loop is CASGRGLFDIQYF. CDR3 nucleotide sequence: TGTGCCAGCGGACGGGGACTATTCGACATTCAGTACTTC.

CDR3 amino acids: CASSPTGAWRPQHF. Written as DNA, the CDR3 is TGTGCCAGTAGTCCGACAGGGGCATGGAGGCCCCAGCATTTT. The chain has TRBV19 and TRBJ1-5; 8 nucleotides line up with TRBD1. The germline V gene encodes CDR1 LNHDA and CDR2 SQIVND (reference sequence). Trimming removed 5 bases from V and 9 bases from J; junction bases left unmatched: 9. The CDR3 covers 14 residues. The full variable domain, its missing parts supplied by reference TRBV19 and TRBJ1-5, is DGGITQSPKYLFRKEGQNVTLSCEQNLNHDAMYWYRQDPGQGLRLIYYSQIVNDFQKGDIAEGYSVSREKKESFPLTVTSAQKNPTAFYLCASSPTGAWRPQHFGDGTRLSIL.

The rearrangement links TRBV2 to TRBJ2-1, with TRBD2 matching 10 bases. CDR3 size: 15 residues. Germline CDR1 and CDR2: SNHLY and FYNNEI. V shed 6 bases, J shed 1 base, and the junction held 3 bases outside the gene matches. As DNA, the CDR3 is TGTGCCAGCAGGATTAGCGGGGGGTCCTACAATGAGCAGTTCTTC. Residues: CASRISGGSYNEQFF.

The chain links TRBV10-2 to TRBJ2-5; D might be TRBD2 (6 bases). The V end was cut by 2 bases, the J end by 4 bases, with 11 bases between. The germline V gene has CDR1 WSHSY and CDR2 SAAADI. The CDR3 sequence is 14 residues long. CDR3 in amino acids: CASSEGGTGETQYF. In DNA form, the CDR3 reads TGCGCCAGCAGTGAGGGGGGGACGGGAGAGACCCAGTACTTC.

CDR3 protein: CASSRTRQETQYF. The CDR3 nucleotides read TGCGCCAGCAGCAGGACTAGACAAGAGACCCAGTACTTC. This chain links TRBV5-1 with TRBJ2-5, with 7 bases lining up with TRBD2. The J segment lost 2 bases and the V segment lost 4 bases, leaving 2 bases of the junction unmatched. The germline V gene has CDR1 SGHRS and CDR2 YFSETQ. The CDR3 has 13 amino acids.

The rearrangement links TRBV7-9 to TRBJ2-7; D ambiguous. The V and J ends lost 5 bases and 1 base respectively, with 6 bases between them. CDR1 is SEHNR, CDR2 FQNEAQ, per germline (reference sequence). The CDR3 totals 12 residues. This chain's CDR3 is CASSPSSYEQYF. The DNA for the CDR3 is TGTGCCAGCAGCCCTTCTTCCTACGAGCAGTACTTC.

This chain joins TRBV5-1 and TRBJ2-7; 11 bases align to TRBD2. CDR1 and CDR2 (germline): SGHRS, YFSETQ. The J segment lost 3 bases and the V segment lost 2 bases, leaving 7 bases of the junction unmatched. The CDR3 extends over 16 amino acids. In DNA, the CDR3 is TGCGCCAGCAGCTTAGGGACTAGCGGAGTTAACTACGAGCAGTACTTC. Translated: CASSLGTSGVNYEQYF.

The sample holds a few counts of this clone. The rearrangement joins TRBV10-2 to TRBJ2-7; TRBD2 agrees at 7 bases. The CDR3 sequence is 14 residues long. Germline CDR1 WSHSY, CDR2 SAAADI. After removal of 6 bases from V and 1 base from J, the junction contained 6 bases not matched to a gene. CDR3 sequence (DNA): TGCGCCAGCAGGCTGGGGGGGGAATCCTACGAGCAGTACTTC. This gives the protein CASRLGGESYEQYF.

The V gene is TRBV5-1, the J gene TRBJ2-7, with 9 bases lining up with TRBD1. Germline CDR1 and CDR2: SGHRS and YFSETQ. With V trimmed by 0 bases and J by 5 bases, 6 bases remained unmatched. This CDR3 has 15 amino acids. DNA of the CDR3: TGCGCCAGCAGCTTGGTGGTACAGGGGGCAAACGAGCAGTACTTC. It codes for CASSLVVQGANEQYF.

Concerning this clone: The sample carries other DNA sequences with the same CDR3. The chain has TRBV5-4 and TRBJ2-3; D might be TRBD1 (5 bases). Germline CDR1 reads SGHNT; CDR2 reads YYREEE (reference sequence). This CDR3 has 13 residues. V lost 3 bases and J 4 bases, leaving 9 bases between the germline ends. The CDR3 nucleotides are TGTGCCAGCAGCTCCCAGGGTCCAGATACGCAGTATTTT. Translated, it gives CASSSQGPDTQYF.

The chain recombines TRBV9 with TRBJ2-1; TRBD2 agrees at 12 bases. The CDR3 extends over 14 amino acids. J was trimmed by 4 bases and V by 4 bases; bases with no gene match: 0. Germline values: CDR1 SGDLS, CDR2 YYNGEE. The CDR3 DNA is TGTGCCAGCAGCACTAGCGGGGGGTACAATGAGCAGTTCTTC. It translates to CASSTSGGYNEQFF.

This clone was counted a single time. CDR3 DNA: TGTGCCAGCAGCCAGACAGGGGGCGATGGCTACACCTTC. Its translation is CASSQTGGDGYTF. The genes are TRBV7-9 and TRBJ1-2, with 10 bases aligning to TRBD1. J gave up 6 bases and V 5 bases, and 3 bases lay outside the gene matches. This CDR3 has 13 residues. Looked up from germline, CDR1 is SEHNR and CDR2 is FQNEAQ (reference sequence).

This chain connects TRBV5-1 to TRBJ1-2; 7 nucleotides line up with TRBD1. Germline CDR1 is SGHRS and CDR2 is YFSETQ. Trimming at V came to 2 bases and at J to 1 base, leaving 5 bases not matched to a gene. There are 15 residues in the CDR3. This CDR3 is CASSFSGGVNYGYTF. The CDR3 region has the DNA TGCGCCAGCAGCTTTTCAGGGGGAGTTAACTATGGCTACACCTTC.

This chain's CDR3 is CASRKGGSGNQPQHF. CDR3 nucleotides: TGTGCCAGCAGGAAAGGGGGCAGCGGCAATCAGCCCCAGCATTTT. The J gene is TRBJ1-5, the V gene TRBV9; 7 bases agree with TRBD1. With V trimmed by 5 bases and J by 2 bases, 7 bases remained unmatched. This CDR3 has 15 residues. CDR1 and CDR2 from the germline V gene are SGDLS and YYNGEE.

The chain recombines TRBV7-2 with TRBJ2-7; perhaps TRBD1 as D (6 bases). Per the germline V gene, CDR1 is SGHTA and CDR2 is FQGNSA. The V and J ends lost 4 bases and 7 bases respectively, with 14 bases between them. The CDR3 is 13 residues long. CDR3 protein: CASSSSGVWEQYF. The CDR3 DNA reads as TGTGCCAGCAGCTCTTCAGGGGTCTGGGAGCAGTACTTC.

The chain couples TRBV27 to TRBJ2-7; 8 nucleotides align to TRBD1. Trimming took 6 bases from V and 6 from J; bases not matched to a gene: 16. CDR1 is MNHEY and CDR2 is SMNVEV in the germline V gene (reference sequence). CDR3 length equals 16 residues. As DNA, the CDR3 is TGTGCCAGCAGACTGAGGACAGGGCCGCCTCATGGCGAGCAGTACTTC. Its translation is CASRLRTGPPHGEQYF.

This clone was detected once. The V and J genes are TRBV7-3 and TRBJ2-3; TRBD2 matches at 11 bases. The CDR3 extends over 16 amino acids. The junction had 0 bases not matched to a gene; V was cut back by 1 base and J by 0 bases. From germline, CDR1 is SGHTA and CDR2 FQGTGA. CDR3 DNA: TGTGCCAGCAGCTTAAGGACTAGCGGGAGCACAGATACGCAGTATTTT. It yields the protein CASSLRTSGSTDTQYF.

This chain uses TRBV29-1 with TRBJ2-7; a weak D match, TRBD2 (6 bases). The CDR3 is 14 amino acids. The germline V gene encodes CDR1 SQVTM and CDR2 ANQGSEA. Trimming cost V 2 bases and J 2 bases, with 13 bases left between them. The CDR3 is CSVESERAPYEQYF. The CDR3 bases are TGCAGCGTTGAAAGCGAGCGGGCTCCCTACGAGCAGTACTTC.

This rearrangement joins TRBV6-1 to TRBJ1-1; the D is unclear. The CDR3 has 15 amino acids. V was pared by 6 bases and J by 0 bases, with 14 bases between. Germline CDR1 MNHNS, CDR2 SASEGT. Here the CDR3 reads CASRGVRGMNTEAFF. CDR3 sequence (DNA): TGTGCCAGCAGAGGAGTCCGGGGTATGAACACTGAAGCTTTCTTT.

The rearrangement uses TRBV11-2 and TRBJ2-1; possible D gene TRBD1, 5 bases. V was clipped by 2 bases and J by 2 bases, with 10 bases between them. Germline V gene lookup returns CDR1 SGHAT and CDR2 FQNNGV. This CDR3 is built from 15 residues. This CDR3 is CASSLRLGAYNEQFF. The CDR3 DNA is TGTGCCAGCAGCTTACGGTTAGGGGCCTACAATGAGCAGTTCTTC.

The chain's CDR3 is CASSYSNEQFF. CDR3 bases: TGTGCCAGCAGCTATAGCAATGAGCAGTTCTTC. The V and J genes are TRBV5-4 and TRBJ2-1; D is ambiguous. V was pared by 3 bases and J by 6 bases, with 4 bases between. Germline V gene sequence: CDR1 SGHNT, CDR2 YYREEE (reference sequence). This CDR3 region has 11 residues.